Listed below are T cell receptor beta chains from one sample, sequenced in a study of shared clonotypes between healthy human individuals. The table came from immunoSEQ multiplex PCR; TCRdb's copy has only in-frame clones and leaves some out. Of around 600,000 clones in the sample, around 95% were seen once. Source material: naive CD8+ T cells sorted from blood. Every receptor here comes from a woman in her thirties in good health. Both conserved end residues are part of each CDR3. D genes are given only for firm matches. Some rows mark clone size as missing; the rest say once, few, many or name a class of expanded clone.

v_gene	abundance	j_gene	d_gene	CDR3aa	CDR3nt
TRBV27	-	TRBJ2-7	-	CASSSWEVGRTYEQYF	TGTGCCAGCAGCTCGTGGGAGGTGGGACGAACCTACGAGCAGTACTTC
TRBV21-1	-	TRBJ2-1	-	CASSKVGTGPNLEQFF	TGTGCCAGCAGCAAAGTCGGGACAGGGCCGAACCTTGAGCAGTTCTTC
TRBV6-4	-	TRBJ1-5	-	CASSDSGFGQPQHF	TGTGCCAGCAGTGACTCTGGATTTGGTCAGCCCCAGCATTTT
TRBV15	-	TRBJ2-2	TRBD1	CATHRGGQGASGELFF	TGTGCCACCCACAGAGGGGGACAGGGGGCGTCGGGGGAGCTGTTTTTT
TRBV4-1	-	TRBJ2-1	TRBD2	CASSPGGALYNEQFF	TGCGCCAGCAGCCCGGGAGGGGCCCTATACAATGAGCAGTTCTTC
TRBV28	-	TRBJ1-5	-	CASSRGSGQPQHF	TGTGCCAGCAGTAGGGGTAGCGGGCAGCCCCAGCATTTT
TRBV28	once	TRBJ2-2	-	CASRLVVSGELFF	TGTGCCAGCAGACTAGTTGTGTCCGGGGAGCTGTTTTTT
TRBV19	-	TRBJ2-1	TRBD2	CASSALAGGLNEQFF	TGTGCCAGTAGTGCACTAGCGGGAGGGCTCAATGAGCAGTTCTTC
TRBV27	-	TRBJ2-7	TRBD2	CASSLLAGAFYEQYF	TGTGCCAGCAGTTTATTGGCGGGAGCATTTTACGAGCAGTACTTC
TRBV13	-	TRBJ1-2	TRBD1	CASSLAGQGKGGYTF	TGTGCCAGCAGCTTAGCCGGACAGGGGAAGGGTGGCTACACCTTC
TRBV28	-	TRBJ2-5	TRBD1	CASSFRRTGWKTETQYF	TGTGCCAGCAGTTTCAGAAGGACAGGGTGGAAGACAGAGACCCAGTACTTC
TRBV2	-	TRBJ2-7	TRBD1	CASREQGAGDEQYF	TGTGCCAGCAGGGAACAGGGGGCTGGGGACGAGCAGTACTTC
TRBV11-2	-	TRBJ1-2	TRBD1	CASSPSAGQAVFFTF	TGTGCCAGCTCACCCTCGGCGGGACAGGCCGTTTTTTTCACCTTC
TRBV10-3	-	TRBJ1-1	-	CAISVGGEGTEAFF	TGTGCCATCAGCGTTGGGGGGGAGGGCACTGAAGCTTTCTTT
TRBV19	-	TRBJ2-7	-	CASSPHLSTYEQYF	TGTGCCAGTAGTCCCCATCTTAGCACCTACGAGCAGTACTTC
TRBV15	-	TRBJ2-7	-	CATSRDSSREQYF	TGTGCCACCAGCAGAGATTCTAGCCGAGAGCAGTACTTC
TRBV2	-	TRBJ1-5	-	CASRGSGWPQHF	TGTGCCAGCAGGGGTAGTGGGTGGCCCCAGCATTTT
TRBV27	-	TRBJ2-7	-	CASSISLGGSYEQYF	TGTGCCAGCTCTATATCGTTAGGGGGCTCCTACGAGCAGTACTTC
TRBV5-1	-	TRBJ1-1	TRBD1	CASSPWGQGDSGTEAFF	TGCGCCAGCAGCCCGTGGGGACAGGGTGATTCTGGCACTGAAGCTTTCTTT
TRBV7-9	-	TRBJ2-2	TRBD1	CASGTGTGGSGGELFF	TGTGCCAGCGGAACCGGGACAGGGGGCTCTGGCGGGGAGCTGTTTTTT
TRBV10-1	-	TRBJ2-1	-	CASSVGLYNEQFF	TGCGCCAGCAGTGTTGGACTCTACAATGAGCAGTTCTTC
TRBV19	-	TRBJ1-5	TRBD1	CASDPGGSGNQPQHF	TGTGCCAGCGATCCAGGGGGCTCGGGCAATCAGCCCCAGCATTTT
TRBV2	-	TRBJ1-2	-	CASSEYRFPRRGYGYTF	TGTGCCAGCAGTGAATACAGGTTCCCCCGACGGGGCTATGGCTACACCTTC
TRBV6-5	few	TRBJ2-7	TRBD2	CASSPDIAGGVEQYF	TGTGCCAGCAGTCCTGATATAGCGGGAGGGGTCGAGCAGTACTTC